This entry lists 24 T cell receptor beta chains sequenced from one sample in a study of T cell repertoires in cytomegalovirus infection (dated 2019 in TCRdb). Data came from an Illumina HiSeq 1500. TCRdb redid the processing of the public reads, applying fastp at Q25 and MiXCR, and retained in-frame beta chains. Every entry covers one CDR3 protein and lists the most common genes and DNA from its rows. Within this sample are about 460,000 distinct CDR3 sequences, with around 11% of them counted one time only. Together, the top ten hold roughly 10% of the sample. Sample: PBMCs. The receptors originated from a human donor in good health (CMV status not recorded). Some clones in this sample may be carry-over from other donors' samples.

This clonotype showed up many times. V gene TRBV6-1 combines with J gene TRBJ2-5, with 9 bases aligning to TRBD2. Per the germline V gene, CDR1 is MNHNS and CDR2 is SASEGT. Trimming cost V 7 bases and J 2 bases; bases outside gene matches: 5. This CDR3 region has 14 residues. The CDR3 is CASKNAGGQETQYF. The CDR3 DNA reads TGTGCCAGCAAAAACGCGGGGGGGCAAGAGACCCAGTACTTC.

This clonotype was recorded at least ten times. This chain joins TRBV11-1 and TRBJ2-1; TRBD1 or TRBD2 may be the D gene (5 bases each). Trimming cost V 4 bases and J 9 bases, with 13 bases left between them. Germline values: CDR1 SGHAT, CDR2 FQDESV (reference sequence). CDR3 size: 13 residues. CDR3 in amino acids: CASSSGIGTEQFF. Written as DNA, the CDR3 is TGTGCCAGCAGCTCCGGTATCGGGACTGAGCAGTTCTTC.

The sample holds many counts of this clonotype. V is TRBV7-9 and J is TRBJ2-5; D uncertain. The CDR3 runs to 13 residues. Germline V gene data show CDR1 as SEHNR and CDR2 as FQNEAQ (reference sequence). V was clipped by 4 bases and J by 7 bases, with 13 bases between them. Here the CDR3 reads CASSSDLKGTQYF. The CDR3 DNA reads TGTGCCAGCAGCTCCGACCTCAAAGGGACCCAGTACTTC.

This clonotype was seen more than once but under ten times. The chain is built from TRBV27 and TRBJ1-2; maybe TRBD1 (6 bases). CDR1 MNHEY and CDR2 SMNVEV come from the germline V gene (reference sequence). The ends were cut back, 3 bases at V and 4 bases at J, with 18 bases in the middle. The CDR3 consists of 16 residues. CDR3 coding DNA: TGTGCCAGCAGTTTCCGGGACACCCCGGGGAGCTATGGCTACACCTTC. This sequence encodes CASSFRDTPGSYGYTF.

V and J are TRBV2 and TRBJ1-1; D remains unclear. V shed 8 bases and J shed 5 bases, with 12 bases lying between them. The CDR3 is 12 amino acids. CDR1 and CDR2 (germline): SNHLY, FYNNEI. CDR3 in DNA: TGTGCCAGCGACCCGGGGTTGACTGAAGCTTTCTTT. Protein: CASDPGLTEAFF.

The V and J genes are TRBV5-5 and TRBJ2-2, with D uncertain. Germline lookup yields CDR1 SGHKS and CDR2 YYEKEE (reference sequence). The CDR3 has 12 residues. V shed 5 bases and J shed 8 bases, with 10 bases lying between them. This CDR3 is CASRLPTGELFF. The CDR3 DNA sequence: TGTGCCAGCAGATTACCCACAGGGGAGCTGTTTTTT.

This clonotype was seen ten or more times. This chain connects TRBV4-1 to TRBJ2-1; 10 nucleotides agree with TRBD2. V shed 0 bases, J shed 5 bases, and the junction held 10 bases outside the gene matches. Germline assignment: CDR1 MGHRA and CDR2 YSYEKL. There are 18 residues in the CDR3. The CDR3 bases are TGCGCCAGCAGCCAAGATGCCTCGGGACTAGCGCAAAACAATGAGCAGTTCTTC. This translates into CASSQDASGLAQNNEQFF.

This clonotype was seen ten or more times. V is TRBV2 and J is TRBJ2-5; a weak D match, TRBD2 (5 bases). CDR3 length: 14 residues. Trimming pared 0 bases from V and 3 bases from J, leaving 8 bases between. CDR1 and CDR2 (germline): SNHLY, FYNNEI. The CDR3 coding sequence is TGTGCCAGCAGTGAAGCGCGGGCAGAAGAGACCCAGTACTTC. This gives the protein CASSEARAEETQYF.

This clonotype has at least ten counts. The V gene is TRBV2, the J gene TRBJ2-2; D is undetermined. The germline V gene has CDR1 SNHLY and CDR2 FYNNEI. The V end lost 6 bases, the J end lost 5 bases, and 19 bases lay between the germline ends. The CDR3 consists of 16 residues. The CDR3 DNA reads TGTGCCAGCAGCCCGAGGTCCCCGCCTTTTACCGGGGAGCTGTTTTTT. It codes for CASSPRSPPFTGELFF.

This clonotype turned up a few times. CDR3: CASHDGGAFYEQYF. The CDR3 DNA reads TGTGCCAGCCACGACGGGGGGGCCTTCTACGAGCAGTACTTC. The V call is TRBV27, the J call TRBJ2-7; TRBD2 agrees at 8 bases. Per germline, CDR1 MNHEY and CDR2 SMNVEV (reference sequence). The CDR3 covers 14 residues. The J segment lost 3 bases and the V segment lost 8 bases, leaving 9 bases of the junction unmatched.

This clonotype was counted ten times or more. The chain recombines TRBV19 with TRBJ2-7; 10 positions match TRBD1. With V trimmed by 9 bases and J by 1 base, 6 bases remained unmatched. CDR1 is LNHDA and CDR2 is SQIVND in the germline V gene (reference sequence). The CDR3 consists of 14 residues. Here the CDR3 reads CASSTGGRSYEQYF. CDR3 bases: TGTGCCAGCTCGACAGGGGGCAGGTCCTACGAGCAGTACTTC.

This clonotype was detected ten times or more. The J gene is TRBJ2-5, the V gene TRBV27, with 12 bases matching TRBD2. CDR1 is MNHEY, CDR2 SMNVEV, per germline (reference sequence). The CDR3 extends over 15 amino acids. J was trimmed by 5 bases and V by 5 bases; bases with no gene match: 6. In DNA form, the CDR3 reads TGTGCCAGCAGTGCTAGCGGGAGGGCCTGGGAGACCCAGTACTTC. Translating it yields CASSASGRAWETQYF.

This clonotype was seen repeatedly, ten times or more. The chain recombines TRBV12-3 or TRBV12-4 with TRBJ1-1; the D gene is possibly TRBD1 (6 bases). V was clipped by 6 bases and J by 7 bases, with 15 bases between them. The CDR3 consists of 13 residues. This chain's CDR3 is CASRPIQGSEAFF. The DNA of the CDR3 is TGTGCCAGCAGACCCATACAGGGCAGTGAAGCTTTCTTT.

In this sample, this clonotype turned up a few times. V is TRBV5-4 and J is TRBJ2-7, with 10 bases aligning to TRBD1. V was pared by 4 bases and J by 5 bases, with 12 bases of the junction left unmatched. The CDR3 totals 16 residues. CDR1 is SGHNT, CDR2 YYREEE, per germline (reference sequence). This CDR3 reads CASSLPPGQGIHEQYF. CDR3 coding DNA: TGTGCCAGCAGCCTCCCTCCGGGACAGGGGATACACGAGCAGTACTTC.

Only one count was recorded for this clonotype. This sequence joins TRBV30 and TRBJ1-4; D gene ambiguous. The CDR3 consists of 13 residues. CDR1 and CDR2 from the germline V gene are GTSNPN and SVGIG (reference sequence). The V and J ends lost 3 bases and 8 bases respectively, with 13 bases between them. The CDR3 coding sequence is TGTGCCTGGAGGGGCGTGCTGAGGGAAAAACTGTTTTTT. It codes for CAWRGVLREKLFF.

This clonotype was detected many times. The chain links TRBV24-1 to TRBJ2-1; TRBD2 matches at 12 bases. The V segment lost 5 bases and the J segment 8 bases; nucleotides outside the gene matches: 12. Looked up from germline, CDR1 is KGHDR and CDR2 is SFDVKD. CDR3 size: 17 residues. This CDR3 is CATSGPPTSGRTYEQFF. The CDR3 bases are TGTGCCACCAGTGGACCCCCTACTAGCGGGAGGACGTATGAGCAGTTCTTC.

This clonotype was observed many times. V gene TRBV24-1 combines with J gene TRBJ2-3; TRBD2 matches 9 bases. CDR1 is KGHDR and CDR2 is SFDVKD in the germline V gene. J was trimmed by 5 bases and V by 3 bases; bases with no gene match: 11. The CDR3 has 17 amino acids. This CDR3 reads CATSDPGGSGGRDTQYF. As DNA, the CDR3 is TGTGCCACCAGTGATCCTGGGGGCAGCGGGGGGCGAGATACGCAGTATTTT.

This clonotype has ten or more counts. This sequence joins TRBV27 and TRBJ1-5; D is ambiguous. This CDR3 region has 19 residues. CDR1 is MNHEY and CDR2 is SMNVEV in the germline V gene (reference sequence). V dropped 6 bases and J dropped 6 bases, with 30 bases sitting between them. In DNA, the CDR3 is TGTGCCAGCAGCCGACTCCCGGGAGGATTCCGGTCGGAGCGTCAGCCCCAGCATTTT. Encoded protein: CASSRLPGGFRSERQPQHF.

This clonotype has a count of ten or more. The chain combines TRBV7-3 with TRBJ1-5; D unclear. Germline CDR1 is SGHTA and CDR2 is FQGTGA. The CDR3 covers 13 residues. Trimming stripped 1 base from V and 1 base from J, with 2 bases between. CDR3 amino acids: CASSLMSNQPQHF. CDR3 in DNA: TGTGCCAGCAGCTTAATGAGCAATCAGCCCCAGCATTTT.

This chain connects TRBV9 to TRBJ1-3; 7 positions agree with TRBD1. V dropped 2 bases and J dropped 4; count of bases not matched to a gene: 6. This CDR3 has 15 amino acids. The germline gives CDR1 SGDLS, CDR2 YYNGEE. The CDR3 loop is CASSVGDSLGNTIYF. DNA for the CDR3: TGTGCCAGCAGCGTGGGGGACAGTCTGGGAAACACCATATATTTT.

This clonotype has just a few counts. V and J are TRBV5-4 and TRBJ2-3; 14 bases are shared with TRBD2. After removal of 4 bases from V and 5 bases from J, the junction contained 6 bases not matched to a gene. The length of the CDR3 is 16 residues. Germline V gives CDR1 SGHNT, CDR2 YYREEE (reference sequence). The CDR3 DNA follows: TGTGCCAGCAGCCGGGGACTAGCGGGGGCAATAGATACGCAGTATTTT. Translated: CASSRGLAGAIDTQYF.

There are a few counts of this clonotype. The V call is TRBV2, the J call TRBJ1-2; TRBD1 matches at 7 bases. With V trimmed by 4 bases and J by 8 bases, 10 bases remained unmatched. Germline V gene sequence: CDR1 SNHLY, CDR2 FYNNEI. This CDR3 is built from 14 residues. The CDR3 reads CASSARRQGEGYTF. The CDR3 DNA reads as TGTGCCAGCAGTGCCCGGCGACAGGGCGAAGGCTACACCTTC.

V gene TRBV29-1 combines with J gene TRBJ2-5; 13 bases agree with TRBD2. Germline assignment: CDR1 SQVTM and CDR2 ANQGSEA. This CDR3 comprises 17 residues. With 7 bases clipped from V and 5 bases from J, the junction kept 16 bases outside the gene matches. The CDR3 sequence: CSAKLGLAGVRRETQYF. In DNA form, the CDR3 reads TGCAGCGCCAAATTAGGACTAGCGGGAGTGCGTCGGGAGACCCAGTACTTC.

The rearrangement joins TRBV19 to TRBJ1-1, with no clear D. V was trimmed by 3 bases and J by 1 base, leaving 6 bases between them. CDR3 length: 13 residues. Germline V lookup: CDR1 LNHDA, CDR2 SQIVND (reference sequence). The CDR3 here is CASSILQNTEAFF. The CDR3, as DNA: TGTGCCAGTAGTATCCTACAGAACACTGAAGCTTTCTTT.